A selection of T cell receptor beta chains follows, all from one sample in a study of blood T cell repertoires in COVID-19. Some clones are missing from TCRdb's copy, which holds only in-frame ones; the method was immunoSEQ multiplex PCR. The data show some 230,000 clones, roughly 86% seen once. Sequencing input: peripheral blood. The receptors were sampled from a woman aged 45-65 years with COVID-19, enrolled during active disease. Both conserved end residues are part of each CDR3. D genes are given only for firm matches. Not every row has a clone size; where given, it reads once, few, many or a size class.

clone_size: NA
j_call: TRBJ2-1
d_call: NA
v_call: TRBV2
cdr3_nt: TGTGCCAGCAGTGTGATGTCGGGACTTTCCAGATCGCACAATGAGCAGTTCTTC
cdr3_aa: CASSVMSGLSRSHNEQFF

clone_size: NA
j_call: TRBJ2-2
d_call: TRBD1
v_call: TRBV10-1
cdr3_nt: TGCGCCAGCAGTATAACAGGGGGGAGAAACACCGGGGAGCTGTTTTTT
cdr3_aa: CASSITGGRNTGELFF

clone_size: NA
j_call: TRBJ2-5
d_call: TRBD2
v_call: TRBV7-2
cdr3_nt: TGTGCCAGCAGCTTAGTGGGAGCGGGGGGACAAGAGACCCAGTACTTC
cdr3_aa: CASSLVGAGGQETQYF

clone_size: NA
j_call: TRBJ2-2
d_call: TRBD1
v_call: TRBV6-5
cdr3_nt: TGTGCCAGCAGTTCGGACAGGGGAGGGGAGCTGTTTTTT
cdr3_aa: CASSSDRGGELFF

clone_size: NA
j_call: TRBJ2-2
d_call: NA
v_call: TRBV24-1
cdr3_nt: TGTGCCACCAGTGATTTTTGGGGACACAACACCGGGGAGCTGTTTTTT
cdr3_aa: CATSDFWGHNTGELFF

clone_size: NA
j_call: TRBJ1-2
d_call: NA
v_call: TRBV6-5
cdr3_nt: TGTGCCACCCTTAGGGGCGCTAACTACACCTTC
cdr3_aa: CATLRGANYTF

clone_size: NA
j_call: TRBJ2-3
d_call: TRBD2
v_call: TRBV11-2
cdr3_nt: TGTGCCAGCAGCAGCACGGGAGGGGCCCCGAGCACAGATACGCAGTATTTT
cdr3_aa: CASSSTGGAPSTDTQYF

clone_size: NA
j_call: TRBJ1-3
d_call: NA
v_call: TRBV7-9
cdr3_nt: TGTGCCAGCAGCCTGTCGACACTAGGTGATATGTATTTT
cdr3_aa: CASSLSTLGDMYF

clone_size: NA
j_call: TRBJ2-3
d_call: TRBD1
v_call: TRBV19
cdr3_nt: TGTGCCAGTAGACAGGGGTCCCTTTCTAGCACAGATACGCAGTATTTT
cdr3_aa: CASRQGSLSSTDTQYF

clone_size: NA
j_call: TRBJ1-1
d_call: TRBD1
v_call: TRBV29-1
cdr3_nt: TGCAGCGTTGAAGATCGAAGGACAGGGGGCCGTTCTGAAGCTTTCTTT
cdr3_aa: CSVEDRRTGGRSEAFF

clone_size: NA
j_call: TRBJ2-6
d_call: TRBD1
v_call: TRBV29-1
cdr3_nt: TGCAGCGCCTTCCTACCGCCGGGACAGGGAGCTGGGGCCAACGTCCTGACTTTC
cdr3_aa: CSAFLPPGQGAGANVLTF

clone_size: NA
j_call: TRBJ1-3
d_call: NA
v_call: TRBV7-9
cdr3_nt: TGTGCCAGCAGCTTAATGTCGGAGAACCGGGACAAAGGAAACACCATATATTTT
cdr3_aa: CASSLMSENRDKGNTIYF

clone_size: NA
j_call: TRBJ1-3
d_call: TRBD1
v_call: TRBV5-1
cdr3_nt: TGCGCCAGCAGCCCAGGGGGTAATAGAAACACCATATATTTT
cdr3_aa: CASSPGGNRNTIYF

clone_size: NA
j_call: TRBJ2-3
d_call: TRBD1
v_call: TRBV7-2
cdr3_nt: TGTGCCAGCAGCTTAGGGGCAGGGGGTACGCAGTATTTT
cdr3_aa: CASSLGAGGTQYF

clone_size: NA
j_call: TRBJ1-2
d_call: TRBD1
v_call: TRBV10-3
cdr3_nt: TGTGCCATCAGTGCCTTACAGGGGGCGGCCGGCTACACCTTC
cdr3_aa: CAISALQGAAGYTF

clone_size: NA
j_call: TRBJ2-4
d_call: NA
v_call: TRBV20-1
cdr3_nt: TGCAGTGCCCGTCACGGGGACATTCAGTACTTC
cdr3_aa: CSARHGDIQYF

clone_size: NA
j_call: TRBJ2-3
d_call: TRBD1
v_call: TRBV24-1
cdr3_nt: TGTGCCACCAGTGATTTTGAGGGGGCGCAGGATACGCAGTATTTT
cdr3_aa: CATSDFEGAQDTQYF

clone_size: NA
j_call: TRBJ2-1
d_call: NA
v_call: TRBV7-2
cdr3_nt: TGTGCCAGCAGGCTAGCGCTGACCTTTAGCTCCTACAATGAGCAGTTCTTC
cdr3_aa: CASRLALTFSSYNEQFF

clone_size: NA
j_call: TRBJ2-2
d_call: NA
v_call: TRBV19
cdr3_nt: TGTGCCAGTAGCAGGGACTGGACAGGAGGCGAGGGCAACACCGGGGAGCTGTTTTTT
cdr3_aa: CASSRDWTGGEGNTGELFF

clone_size: NA
j_call: TRBJ1-2
d_call: NA
v_call: TRBV19
cdr3_nt: TGTGCCAGTAGAAGACAGAATGGCTACACCTTC
cdr3_aa: CASRRQNGYTF

clone_size: NA
j_call: TRBJ1-2
d_call: NA
v_call: TRBV19
cdr3_nt: TGTGCCAGTAGTATAGTCTTCGCGGGAGGAGGCTACACCTTC
cdr3_aa: CASSIVFAGGGYTF

clone_size: once
j_call: TRBJ1-4
d_call: TRBD1
v_call: TRBV2
cdr3_nt: TGTGCCAGCAGTTCCCCGACAGGGGGTTCAAATGAAAAACTGTTTTTT
cdr3_aa: CASSSPTGGSNEKLFF

clone_size: once
j_call: TRBJ1-2
d_call: TRBD1
v_call: TRBV10-2
cdr3_nt: TGCGCCAGCAGTGAAGGACAGGGTGGGGACTATGGCTACACCTTC
cdr3_aa: CASSEGQGGDYGYTF

clone_size: NA
j_call: TRBJ2-2
d_call: TRBD2
v_call: TRBV19
cdr3_nt: TGTGCCAGTAGCAGGGACGTTCGGGGGGGGACCGGGGAGCTGTTTTTT
cdr3_aa: CASSRDVRGGTGELFF

clone_size: NA
j_call: TRBJ1-6
d_call: TRBD1
v_call: TRBV28
cdr3_nt: TGTGCCAGCAGTTTAGACAGGGGCTCCTATAATTCACCCCTCCACTTT
cdr3_aa: CASSLDRGSYNSPLHF

clone_size: NA
j_call: TRBJ2-1
d_call: TRBD2
v_call: TRBV28
cdr3_nt: TGTGCCAGCGGCTCGTCGTCCGGGACTAGTGTCTATGAGCAGTTCTTC
cdr3_aa: CASGSSSGTSVYEQFF

clone_size: NA
j_call: TRBJ1-2
d_call: NA
v_call: TRBV4-1
cdr3_nt: TGCGCCAGCAGCTTTGCGGCTAACTATGGCTACACCTTC
cdr3_aa: CASSFAANYGYTF

clone_size: NA
j_call: TRBJ2-2
d_call: TRBD1
v_call: TRBV7-9
cdr3_nt: TGTGCCAGCAGCTTAGTAGCCGACAGGGTTCGTCCCGGGGAGCTGTTTTTT
cdr3_aa: CASSLVADRVRPGELFF

clone_size: NA
j_call: TRBJ1-6
d_call: NA
v_call: TRBV6-6
cdr3_nt: TGTGCCAGCCGACGGGACATTAATTCACCCCTCCACTTT
cdr3_aa: CASRRDINSPLHF

clone_size: NA
j_call: TRBJ1-1
d_call: TRBD1
v_call: TRBV10-2
cdr3_nt: TGCGCCAGCACTACCTTAGCCGGGACAGGGGGTAAATCTGAAGCTTTCTTT
cdr3_aa: CASTTLAGTGGKSEAFF

clone_size: NA
j_call: TRBJ2-6
d_call: NA
v_call: TRBV5-6
cdr3_nt: TGTGCCAGCAGCTTGGTATTCCCGGGGGTAAACTCTGGGGCCAACGTCCTGACTTTC
cdr3_aa: CASSLVFPGVNSGANVLTF